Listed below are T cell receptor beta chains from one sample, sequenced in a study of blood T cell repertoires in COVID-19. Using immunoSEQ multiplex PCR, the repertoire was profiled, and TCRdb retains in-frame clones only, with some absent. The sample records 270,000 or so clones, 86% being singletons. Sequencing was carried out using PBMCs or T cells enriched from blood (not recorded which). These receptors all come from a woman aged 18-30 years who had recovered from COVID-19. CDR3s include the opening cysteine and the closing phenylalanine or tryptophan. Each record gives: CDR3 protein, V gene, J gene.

CDR3: CASSLTSGASYYEQYF
V: TRBV7-9
J: TRBJ2-7

CDR3: CAWGHATGEWETQYF
V: TRBV30
J: TRBJ2-5

CDR3: CASSLQEPYEQYF
V: TRBV5-4
J: TRBJ2-7

CDR3: CASSLGASGVTGELFF
V: TRBV5-1
J: TRBJ2-2

CDR3: CAISEWGGPNTEAFF
V: TRBV10-3
J: TRBJ1-1

CDR3: CSARAWTQYF
V: TRBV20-1
J: TRBJ2-5

CDR3: CASSYPTQGTYEQYF
V: TRBV6-2/TRBV6-3
J: TRBJ2-7

CDR3: CASSTLQGSSYNSPLHF
V: TRBV28
J: TRBJ1-6

CDR3: CAWSPGLAGVETQYF
V: TRBV30
J: TRBJ2-5

CDR3: CASSLTGATHGELFF
V: TRBV13
J: TRBJ2-2

CDR3: CASSSGLAGAIDEQFF
V: TRBV11-3
J: TRBJ2-1

CDR3: CASSIAGRDGQPQHF
V: TRBV19
J: TRBJ1-5

CDR3: CATGGAVNEKLFF
V: TRBV19
J: TRBJ1-4

CDR3: CASSLLRGQGLETQYF
V: TRBV5-4
J: TRBJ2-5

CDR3: CASSKGAGNTEAFF
V: TRBV21-1
J: TRBJ1-1

CDR3: CASGYPGLVSGTQYF
V: TRBV28
J: TRBJ2-3

CDR3: CASSLASTSGGVKQFF
V: TRBV7-6
J: TRBJ2-1

CDR3: CASSVGTSGGPYNEQFF
V: TRBV9
J: TRBJ2-1

CDR3: CASSPRGKPSSYEQYF
V: TRBV3-1/TRBV3-2
J: TRBJ2-7

CDR3: CASSVTAGLNSPLHF
V: TRBV9
J: TRBJ1-6

CDR3: CASSRDSRRPQHF
V: TRBV6-5
J: TRBJ1-5

CDR3: CASSPPDRSNEQFF
V: TRBV6-2/TRBV6-3
J: TRBJ2-1

CDR3: CASSQSRRGGGTDTQYF
V: TRBV3-1/TRBV3-2
J: TRBJ2-3

CDR3: CASSRDRNGYTF
V: TRBV12-3/TRBV12-4
J: TRBJ1-2

CDR3: CASSLRAYSGNTIYF
V: TRBV6-5
J: TRBJ1-3

CDR3: CASSYSTGDTEAFF
V: TRBV6-5
J: TRBJ1-1

CDR3: CASSVRGLNTEAFF
V: TRBV7-2
J: TRBJ1-1

CDR3: CSVTGIFNTEAFF
V: TRBV29-1
J: TRBJ1-1

CDR3: CASSLAAGNTGELFF
V: TRBV7-2
J: TRBJ2-2

CDR3: CAWSPGIQLNTEAFF
V: TRBV30
J: TRBJ1-1

CDR3: CSVLETVGINQPQHF
V: TRBV29-1
J: TRBJ1-5

CDR3: CASSLAFSGSYEQYF
V: TRBV5-1
J: TRBJ2-7

CDR3: CASSLAGGTGVSPLHF
V: TRBV14
J: TRBJ1-6

CDR3: CASSSTGTGREQYF
V: TRBV27
J: TRBJ2-7

CDR3: CASSYQQGYEQYF
V: TRBV27
J: TRBJ2-7

CDR3: CASSSYYQPQHF
V: TRBV5-8
J: TRBJ1-5

CDR3: CATSGQGPYEQYF
V: TRBV27
J: TRBJ2-7

CDR3: CASSTPGTGKEKLFF
V: TRBV19
J: TRBJ1-4

CDR3: CASSMTGGFTEAFF
V: TRBV11-2
J: TRBJ1-1

CDR3: CATTGSTGAFF
V: TRBV28
J: TRBJ1-1

CDR3: CASSEDSSLYGYTF
V: TRBV10-2
J: TRBJ1-2